This TCR beta chain was recovered during a study of T cells in Graves' hyperthyroidism and ophthalmopathy. There are a few counts of this clonotype. Using RNA transcripts as the source, TCR beta CDR3 regions were amplified. The HTBI primer set served for first-round RT-PCR of the TCR CDR3. TCRdb used MiXCR to reprocess the multiplex PCR reads, holding one entry per CDR3 protein. This sample has around 500,000 distinct CDR3 sequences, with approximately 22% found just once. A roughly 9.1 ml volume of fresh peripheral blood provided the PBMCs. The J segment lost 7 bases and the V segment lost 6 bases, leaving 5 bases of the junction unmatched. The CDR3 consists of 13 residues.

The V gene is TRBV12-3 or TRBV12-4, the J gene TRBJ2-7, with 11 nucleotides matching TRBD1. Sequencing input: blood. The receptor was derived from an older woman with Graves' ophthalmopathy. The DNA for the CDR3 is TGTGCCAGCAGACCGGGACAGGGGGGTGAGCAGTACTTC. The encoded protein is CASRPGQGGEQYF.